The entry below gives a single TCR beta chain sequence along with its context. Membership in each cohort depended on participant-reported clinical history. TCRdb's copy holds only in-frame clones and misses some; the assay was immunoSEQ multiplex PCR. Altogether a few hundred thousand clones are present, roughly 90% being singletons, with the ten largest covering just under 1%. This record belongs to a study of blood T cell repertoires in COVID-19. With V trimmed by 4 bases and J by 7 bases, 4 bases remained unmatched. Germline CDR1 and CDR2: ENHRY and SYGVKD. The CDR3 covers 14 residues. The origin of this receptor is a woman under 40 who had recovered from COVID-19. The chain joins TRBV10-3 to TRBJ1-6, with TRBD1 matching over 7 bases. Material: PBMCs or T cells enriched from blood (not recorded which). In nucleotides, the CDR3 is TGTGCCATCAGTGGGTCAGGGGGAAATTCACCCCTCCACTTT. Translating gives CAISGSGGNSPLHF.